This T cell receptor beta chain was sequenced for a study of radiation and T cells in renal cell carcinoma. Across the whole study: Nephrectomy followed 15 Gy stereotactic body radiation by 4 weeks.

The assay was immunoSEQ multiplex PCR, and TCRdb's table has in-frame clones only and misses some. The data hold some 120,000 clones, with 81% observed a single time. Described time point: blood 2 weeks post-SBRT. Treatment noted: 15 Gy SBRT to primary tumor, nephrectomy 4 weeks later. Germline V gene sequence: CDR1 SGHTA, CDR2 FQGNSA. The CDR3 is made up of 15 amino acids. Trimming removed 7 bases at V and 0 bases at J, with 13 bases between. This clone was seen only once. This TCR derives from a man aged 50-59 years with renal cell carcinoma. The chain is built from TRBV7-2 and TRBJ2-1; D not resolved. The sequences come from blood, collected from a patient whose treatment included radiotherapy and nephrectomy. CDR3 nucleotides: TGTGCCAGCACCCCCCGGTGGAGCTCCTACAATGAGCAGTTCTTC. Amino acids: CASTPRWSSYNEQFF.